At least ten counts were recorded for the clone carrying this T cell receptor beta chain. Its antigen is not known. The data are from a study of early T cells in non-severe SARS-CoV-2 infection. Trimming removed 4 bases at V and 5 bases at J, with 17 bases between. The germline gives CDR1 MNHEY, CDR2 SMNVEV (reference sequence). This CDR3 region has 15 residues. cDNA molecules, individually, were tagged with unique molecular identifiers. In TCRdb, the 5' RACE reads were re-called with MiXCR into one record per CDR3 protein. The profile shows roughly 20,000 distinct CDR3 sequences, around 6% of them singletons. Study results and caveats: Matching against VDJdb likely underestimated virus-specific expansions, favoring anti-spike CD8.

Sequences were derived from whole blood, sampled at baseline. The source of this sequence is an adult who was a healthcare worker with PCR-confirmed SARS-CoV-2 infection or an uninfected control (not recorded which). The genes are TRBV27 and TRBJ1-2, with D maybe TRBD1 (6 bases). CDR3 region: CASSWGGGGAYGYTF. The DNA for the CDR3 is TGTGCCAGCAGTTGGGGCGGGGGGGGCGCGTATGGCTACACCTTC.